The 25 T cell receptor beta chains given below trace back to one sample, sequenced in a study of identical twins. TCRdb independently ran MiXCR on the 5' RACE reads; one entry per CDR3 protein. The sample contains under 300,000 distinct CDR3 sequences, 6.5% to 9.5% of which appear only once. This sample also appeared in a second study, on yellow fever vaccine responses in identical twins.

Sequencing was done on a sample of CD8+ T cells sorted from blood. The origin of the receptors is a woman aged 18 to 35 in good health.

The CDR3 DNA reads TGCGCCAGCAGACAGGTTCACGAGCAGTACTTC. Encoded protein: CASRQVHEQYF. The rearrangement joins TRBV10-2 to TRBJ2-7; maybe TRBD1 (5 bases). The CDR3 consists of 11 residues. The V and J ends lost 6 bases and 5 bases respectively, with 8 bases between them. From germline, CDR1 is WSHSY and CDR2 SAAADI.

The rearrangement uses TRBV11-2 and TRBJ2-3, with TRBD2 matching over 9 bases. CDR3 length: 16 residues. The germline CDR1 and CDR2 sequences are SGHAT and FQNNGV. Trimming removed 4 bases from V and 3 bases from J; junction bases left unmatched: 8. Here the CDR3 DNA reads TGTGCCAGCAGCTCAGCAGTAGCGGGAGTGACAGATACGCAGTATTTT. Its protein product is CASSSAVAGVTDTQYF.

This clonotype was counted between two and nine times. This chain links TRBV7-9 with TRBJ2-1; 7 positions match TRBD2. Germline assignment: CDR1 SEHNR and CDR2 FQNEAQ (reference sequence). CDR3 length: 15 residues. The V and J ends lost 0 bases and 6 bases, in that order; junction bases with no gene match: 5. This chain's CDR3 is CASSLARGRGNEQFF. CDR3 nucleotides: TGTGCCAGCAGCTTAGCGCGGGGGAGGGGCAATGAGCAGTTCTTC. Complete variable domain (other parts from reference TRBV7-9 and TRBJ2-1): DTGVSQNPRHKITKRGQNVTFRCDPISEHNRLYWYRQTLGQGPEFLTYFQNEAQLEKSRLLSDRFSAERPKGSFSTLEIQRTEQGDSAMYLCASSLARGRGNEQFFGPGTRLTVL.

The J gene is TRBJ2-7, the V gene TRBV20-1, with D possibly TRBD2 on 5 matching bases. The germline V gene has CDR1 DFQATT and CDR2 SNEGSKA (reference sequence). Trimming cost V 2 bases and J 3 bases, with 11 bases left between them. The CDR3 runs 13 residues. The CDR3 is CSARLRGNYEQYF. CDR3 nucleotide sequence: TGCAGTGCTAGATTACGGGGAAACTACGAGCAGTACTTC.

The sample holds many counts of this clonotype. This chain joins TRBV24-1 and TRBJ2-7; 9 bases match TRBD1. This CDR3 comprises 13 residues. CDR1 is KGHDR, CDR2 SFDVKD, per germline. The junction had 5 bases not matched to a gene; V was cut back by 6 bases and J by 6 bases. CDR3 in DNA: TGTGCCACCAGTTCGGGACAGGGAGGCGAGCAGTACTTC. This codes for CATSSGQGGEQYF.

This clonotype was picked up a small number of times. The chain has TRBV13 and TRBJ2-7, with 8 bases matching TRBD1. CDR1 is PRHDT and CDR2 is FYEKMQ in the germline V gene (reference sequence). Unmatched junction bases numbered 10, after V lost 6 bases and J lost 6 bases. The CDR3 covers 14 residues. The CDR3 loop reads CASRGSTGDPEQYF. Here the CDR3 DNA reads TGTGCCAGCAGAGGATCGACAGGGGACCCCGAGCAGTACTTC.

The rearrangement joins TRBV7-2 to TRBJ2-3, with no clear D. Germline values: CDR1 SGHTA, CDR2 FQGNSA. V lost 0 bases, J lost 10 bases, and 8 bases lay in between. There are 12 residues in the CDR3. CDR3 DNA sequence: TGTGCCAGCAGCTTAGCGGGTGAGGCGCAGTATTTT. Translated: CASSLAGEAQYF. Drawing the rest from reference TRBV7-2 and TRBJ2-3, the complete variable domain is GAGVSQSPSNKVTEKGKDVELRCDPISGHTALYWYRQSLGQGLEFLIYFQGNSAPDKSGLPSDRFSAERTGGSVSTLTIQRTQQEDSAVYLCASSLAGEAQYFGPGTRLTVL.

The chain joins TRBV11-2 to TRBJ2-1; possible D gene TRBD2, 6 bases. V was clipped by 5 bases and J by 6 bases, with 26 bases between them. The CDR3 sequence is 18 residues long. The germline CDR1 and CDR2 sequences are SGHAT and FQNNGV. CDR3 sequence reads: CASSRKQGNGGRSNEQFF. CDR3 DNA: TGTGCCAGCAGCAGAAAGCAGGGTAACGGGGGAAGGTCCAATGAGCAGTTCTTC.

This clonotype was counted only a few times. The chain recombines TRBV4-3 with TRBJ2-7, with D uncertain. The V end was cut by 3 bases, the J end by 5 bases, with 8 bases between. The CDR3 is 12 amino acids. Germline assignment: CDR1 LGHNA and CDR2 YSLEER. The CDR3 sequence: CASSHLGHEQYF. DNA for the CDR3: TGCGCCAGCAGCCACCTAGGGCACGAGCAGTACTTC.

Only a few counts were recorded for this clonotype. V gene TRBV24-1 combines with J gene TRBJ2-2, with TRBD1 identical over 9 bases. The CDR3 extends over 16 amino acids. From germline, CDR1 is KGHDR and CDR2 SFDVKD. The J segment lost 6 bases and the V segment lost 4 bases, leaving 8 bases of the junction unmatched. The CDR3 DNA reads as TGTGCCACCAGTGACCGAAGACAGGGGGTTGCCGGGGAGCTGTTTTTT. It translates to CATSDRRQGVAGELFF.

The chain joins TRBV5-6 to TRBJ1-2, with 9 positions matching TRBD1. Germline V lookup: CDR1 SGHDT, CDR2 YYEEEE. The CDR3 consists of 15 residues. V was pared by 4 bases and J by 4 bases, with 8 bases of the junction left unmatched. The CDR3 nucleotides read TGTGCCAGCAGCCAGAGGACAGGGGAGGGCTATGGCTACACCTTC. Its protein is CASSQRTGEGYGYTF.

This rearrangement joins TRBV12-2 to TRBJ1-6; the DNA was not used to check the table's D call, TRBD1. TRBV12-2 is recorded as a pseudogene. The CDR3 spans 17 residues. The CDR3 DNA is TGTGCAAGTCGCTTAGGGACAGGGTACGAGAGCAATTCACCCCTCCACTTT. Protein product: CASRLGTGYESNSPLHF.

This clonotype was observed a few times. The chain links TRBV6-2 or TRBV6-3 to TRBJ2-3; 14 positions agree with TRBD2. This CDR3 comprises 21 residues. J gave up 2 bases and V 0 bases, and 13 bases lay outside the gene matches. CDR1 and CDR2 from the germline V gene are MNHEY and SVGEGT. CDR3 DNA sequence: TGTGCCAGCAGTTACTCCCCTAACCCCCTGACTAGCGGGGGGGCCACAGATACGCAGTATTTT. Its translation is CASSYSPNPLTSGGATDTQYF.

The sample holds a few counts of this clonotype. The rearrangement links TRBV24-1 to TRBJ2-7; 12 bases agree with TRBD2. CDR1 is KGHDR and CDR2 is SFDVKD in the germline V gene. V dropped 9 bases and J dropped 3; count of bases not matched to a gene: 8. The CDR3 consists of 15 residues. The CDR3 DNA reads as TGTGCCACCCCTGCCGGACTAGCGGGACTCTACGAGCAGTACTTC. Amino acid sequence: CATPAGLAGLYEQYF.

This chain's CDR3 is CASSEVRGQKETQYF. DNA of the CDR3: TGTGCCAGCAGTGAAGTACGGGGCCAGAAAGAGACCCAGTACTTC. The chain joins TRBV2 to TRBJ2-5; possibly TRBD1 or TRBD2 for D (5 bases each). V lost 1 base, J lost 3 bases, and 12 bases lay in between. The CDR3 sequence is 15 residues long. CDR1 is SNHLY and CDR2 is FYNNEI in the germline V gene. Full variable domain (remainder filled in from reference TRBV2 and TRBJ2-5): EPEVTQTPSHQVTQMGQEVILRCVPISNHLYFYWYRQILGQKVEFLVSFYNNEISEKSEIFDDQFSVERPDGSNFTLKIRSTKLEDSAMYFCASSEVRGQKETQYFGPGTRLLVL.

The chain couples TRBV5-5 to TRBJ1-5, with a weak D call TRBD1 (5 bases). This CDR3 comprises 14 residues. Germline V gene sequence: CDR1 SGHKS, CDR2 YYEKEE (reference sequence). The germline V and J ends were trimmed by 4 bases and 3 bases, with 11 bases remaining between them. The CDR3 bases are TGTGCCAGCAGCGTCGGACAAGACAATCAGCCCCAGCATTTT. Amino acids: CASSVGQDNQPQHF.

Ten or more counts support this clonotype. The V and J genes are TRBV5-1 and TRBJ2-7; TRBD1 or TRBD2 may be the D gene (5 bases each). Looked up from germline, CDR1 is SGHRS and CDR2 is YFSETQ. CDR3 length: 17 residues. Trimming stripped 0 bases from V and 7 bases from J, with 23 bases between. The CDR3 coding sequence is TGCGCCAGCAGCTTGGCCACACCCGGGGCTGGTGCTAGAGAGCAGTACTTC. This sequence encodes CASSLATPGAGAREQYF. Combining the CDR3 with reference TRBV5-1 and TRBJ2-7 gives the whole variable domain KAGVTQTPRYLIKTRGQQVTLSCSPISGHRSVSWYQQTPGQGLQFLFEYFSETQRNKGNFPGRFSGRQFSNSRSEMNVSTLELGDSALYLCASSLATPGAGAREQYFGPGTRLTVT.

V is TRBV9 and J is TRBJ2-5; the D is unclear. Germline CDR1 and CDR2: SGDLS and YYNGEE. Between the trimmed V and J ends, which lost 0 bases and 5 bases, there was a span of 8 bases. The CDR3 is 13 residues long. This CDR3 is CASSVAGSETQYF. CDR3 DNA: TGTGCCAGCAGCGTAGCGGGTAGCGAGACCCAGTACTTC.

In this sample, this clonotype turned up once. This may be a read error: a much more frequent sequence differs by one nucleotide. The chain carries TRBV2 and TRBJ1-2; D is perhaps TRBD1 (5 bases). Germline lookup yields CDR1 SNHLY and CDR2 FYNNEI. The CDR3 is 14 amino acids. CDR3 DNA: TGTGTCAGGGCCCCACTGGGGGGGGTCAATGGCTACACCTTC. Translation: CVRAPLGGVNGYTF. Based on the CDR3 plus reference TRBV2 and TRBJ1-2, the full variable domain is EPEVTQTPSHQVTQMGQEVILRCVPISNHLYFYWYRQILGQKVEFLVSFYNNEISEKSEIFDDQFSVERPDGSNFTLKIRSTKLEDSAMYFCVRAPLGGVNGYTFGSGTRLTVV.

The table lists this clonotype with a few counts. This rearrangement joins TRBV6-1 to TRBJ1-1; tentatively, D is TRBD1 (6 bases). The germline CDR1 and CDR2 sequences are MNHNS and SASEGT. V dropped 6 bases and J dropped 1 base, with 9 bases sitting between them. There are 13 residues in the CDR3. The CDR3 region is CASRTGRNTEAFF. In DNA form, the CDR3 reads TGTGCCAGCAGAACAGGGAGGAACACTGAAGCTTTCTTT.

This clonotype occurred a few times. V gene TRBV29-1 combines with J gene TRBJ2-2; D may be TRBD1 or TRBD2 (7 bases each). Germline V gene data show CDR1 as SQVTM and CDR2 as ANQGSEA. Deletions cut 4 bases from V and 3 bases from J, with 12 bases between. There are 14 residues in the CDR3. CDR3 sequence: CSVARGGYTGELFF. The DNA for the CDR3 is TGCAGCGTTGCCAGGGGGGGATACACCGGGGAGCTGTTTTTT.

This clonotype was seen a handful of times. The CDR3 protein is CASSPRGGHSTKNIQYF. The DNA of the CDR3 is TGTGCCAGCAGCCCCCGCGGGGGCCACAGCACCAAAAACATTCAGTACTTC. The chain recombines TRBV21-1 with TRBJ2-4; the table's D call, TRBD1, has no DNA check behind it. TRBV21-1 is marked as a pseudogene. The CDR3 covers 17 residues.

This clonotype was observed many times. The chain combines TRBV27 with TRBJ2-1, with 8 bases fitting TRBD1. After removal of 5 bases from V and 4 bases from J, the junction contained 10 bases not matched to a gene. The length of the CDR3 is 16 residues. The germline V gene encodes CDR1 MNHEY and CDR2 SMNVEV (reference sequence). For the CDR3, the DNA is TGTGCCAGCAGTCCCACGACAGGGGAGCATTACAATGAGCAGTTCTTC. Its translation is CASSPTTGEHYNEQFF.

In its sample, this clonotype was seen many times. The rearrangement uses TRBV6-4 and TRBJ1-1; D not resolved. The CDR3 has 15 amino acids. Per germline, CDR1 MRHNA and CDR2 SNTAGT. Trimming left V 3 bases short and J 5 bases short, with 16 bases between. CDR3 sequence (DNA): TGTGCCAGCAGTGAGACGTTAGGTGAAGGGACTGAAGCTTTCTTT. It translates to CASSETLGEGTEAFF.

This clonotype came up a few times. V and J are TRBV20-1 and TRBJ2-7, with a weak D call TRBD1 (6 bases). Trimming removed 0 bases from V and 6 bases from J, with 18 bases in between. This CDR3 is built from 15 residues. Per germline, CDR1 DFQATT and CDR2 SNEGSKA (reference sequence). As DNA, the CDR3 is TGCAGTGCTAGAGATCCGACAGGCCCTCTTGGCGAGCAGTACTTC. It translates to CSARDPTGPLGEQYF.